The next 32 T cell receptor beta chains were all read from a single sample in a study of shared clonotypes between healthy human individuals. The assay was immunoSEQ multiplex PCR, and TCRdb's table has in-frame clones only and misses some. Found here are about 2.4 million clones, approximately 93% of them singletons; the top ten hold more than 0.35%. Specimen: naive CD4+ T cells from PBMCs. Subset given: CD45RA+ positively selected. The receptors here all came from a man aged 18 to 29 in good health. Some clones in this sample may be carry-over from other donors' samples.

This chain links TRBV7-9 with TRBJ2-7, with D possibly being TRBD1 or TRBD2 (5 bases each). The CDR3 length is 17 residues. Germline V gene sequence: CDR1 SEHNR, CDR2 FQNEAQ (reference sequence). Trimming pared 4 bases from V and 5 bases from J, leaving 24 bases between. This CDR3 is CASSSRRGVQLGDEQYF. The DNA for the CDR3 is TGTGCCAGCAGCTCCAGACGGGGAGTTCAATTGGGGGACGAGCAGTACTTC. Full variable domain (remainder filled in from reference TRBV7-9 and TRBJ2-7): DTGVSQNPRHKITKRGQNVTFRCDPISEHNRLYWYRQTLGQGPEFLTYFQNEAQLEKSRLLSDRFSAERPKGSFSTLEIQRTEQGDSAMYLCASSSRRGVQLGDEQYFGPGTRLTVT.

This clone has a single count. The chain combines TRBV27 with TRBJ2-1, with 8 nucleotides matching TRBD2. This CDR3 is built from 15 residues. Germline V gene data show CDR1 as MNHEY and CDR2 as SMNVEV (reference sequence). The V segment lost 6 bases and the J segment 1 base; nucleotides outside the gene matches: 5. The CDR3 region has the DNA TGTGCCAGCAGCCGAACTAGCGGTTCCTACAATGAGCAGTTCTTC. Translated, it gives CASSRTSGSYNEQFF.

The chain combines TRBV28 with TRBJ1-2, with no clear D. V dropped 6 bases and J dropped 3 bases, with 17 bases sitting between them. Germline V gene data show CDR1 as MDHEN and CDR2 as SYDVKM. This CDR3 contains 15 residues. DNA of the CDR3: TGTGCCAGCAGGGTAAACTCATGGGGAGACTATGGCTACACCTTC. Its translation is CASRVNSWGDYGYTF.

The chain employs TRBV18 and TRBJ2-6; 10 nucleotides agree with TRBD1. The CDR3 length is 18 residues. Losses at the gene ends were 5 bases for V and 1 base for J; bases not matched to a gene: 8. Germline lookup yields CDR1 KGHSH and CDR2 LQKENI. In nucleotides, the CDR3 is TGTGCCAGCTCATCCCGCGGACAGGGGGGGTCTGGGGCCAACGTCCTGACTTTC. Translation gives CASSSRGQGGSGANVLTF.

The chain recombines TRBV6-6 with TRBJ2-2; D is perhaps TRBD1 (6 bases). The CDR3 is 15 amino acids. V was shortened by 4 bases and J by 4 bases, with 13 bases between the two germline ends. Germline V lookup: CDR1 MNHNY, CDR2 SVGAGI (reference sequence). This chain's CDR3 is CASSFLTGGTGELFF. CDR3 nucleotide sequence: TGTGCCAGCAGTTTCCTGACAGGCGGCACCGGGGAGCTGTTTTTT.

The rearrangement links TRBV7-9 to TRBJ2-7; 10 nucleotides line up with TRBD1. The CDR3 covers 14 residues. Trimming took 5 bases from V and 7 from J; bases not matched to a gene: 8. Germline CDR1 is SEHNR and CDR2 is FQNEAQ (reference sequence). CDR3 sequence reads: CASSLPLGQGEQYF. CDR3 DNA: TGTGCCAGCAGCCTCCCTTTGGGACAGGGGGAGCAGTACTTC.

This chain joins TRBV5-1 and TRBJ2-2; no reliable D call. Germline V gene data show CDR1 as SGHRS and CDR2 as YFSETQ. The CDR3 is made up of 14 amino acids. The V and J ends lost 4 bases and 0 bases respectively, with 7 bases between them. The CDR3 here is CASSADANTGELFF. CDR3 nucleotide sequence: TGCGCCAGCAGCGCGGACGCGAACACCGGGGAGCTGTTTTTT.

This sequence joins TRBV25-1 and TRBJ2-7, with TRBD2 matching over 7 bases. Germline V CDR1 and CDR2: MGHDK, SYGVNS. This CDR3 spans 16 amino acids. Trimming took 4 bases from V and 2 from J; bases not matched to a gene: 11. The CDR3 DNA follows: TGTGCCAGCAGTGGGCCACCGGGACTATCCCCCTACGAGCAGTACTTC. As protein: CASSGPPGLSPYEQYF.

This sequence joins TRBV5-4 and TRBJ2-5; 8 bases agree with TRBD1. CDR1 and CDR2 (germline): SGHNT, YYREEE (reference sequence). V shed 10 bases and J 5 bases; nucleotides not matched to a gene: 7. CDR3 length: 12 residues. This CDR3 is CAGGTGGETQYF. For the CDR3, the DNA is TGTGCCGGCGGGACAGGAGGTGAGACCCAGTACTTC.

The chain is built from TRBV27 and TRBJ1-2; D is possibly TRBD1 (6 bases). V lost 8 bases to trimming and J lost 8 bases, with 18 bases between them. Germline V lookup: CDR1 MNHEY, CDR2 SMNVEV (reference sequence). This CDR3 comprises 13 residues. The CDR3 is CASPSPGAPGYTF. The CDR3 bases are TGTGCCAGCCCTTCCCCAGGGGCACCCGGCTACACCTTC.

In the case of this clone: Other nucleotide sequences in the sample specify the same CDR3. The chain's CDR3 is CASSLTGGSTEAFF. Here the CDR3 DNA reads TGTGCCAGCAGCCTTACAGGGGGTAGCACTGAAGCTTTCTTT. The chain uses TRBV11-3 and TRBJ1-1; 8 bases fit TRBD1. The germline V gene has CDR1 SGHNT and CDR2 YENEEA. V dropped 5 bases and J dropped 4; count of bases not matched to a gene: 6. This CDR3 contains 14 residues.

The chain is built from TRBV9 and TRBJ2-7; tentatively, D is TRBD1 or TRBD2 (5 bases each). Germline-derived CDR1 and CDR2 are SGDLS and YYNGEE. This CDR3 has 14 amino acids. V shed 1 base and J shed 6 bases, with 14 bases lying between them. CDR3 sequence: CASSVRDEVGEQYF. In DNA, the CDR3 is TGTGCCAGCAGCGTACGGGACGAAGTAGGCGAGCAGTACTTC.

The gene calls are TRBV7-9 and TRBJ2-1, with a tentative D call TRBD2 (5 bases). V gave up 5 bases and J gave up 9 bases, with 17 bases separating them. Per the germline V gene, CDR1 is SEHNR and CDR2 is FQNEAQ (reference sequence). The CDR3 consists of 14 residues. CDR3 residues: CASSPRTTRTEQFF. In DNA, the CDR3 is TGTGCCAGCAGCCCCCGAACCACTAGGACTGAGCAGTTCTTC.

This chain connects TRBV18 to TRBJ2-7, with D perhaps given as TRBD1 or TRBD2 (5 bases each). CDR3 length equals 13 residues. Trimming removed 6 bases at V and 7 bases at J, with 16 bases between. The germline V gene encodes CDR1 KGHSH and CDR2 LQKENI. CDR3: CASSLRDPGEQYF. The CDR3, as DNA: TGTGCCAGCTCTCTACGGGACCCGGGAGAGCAGTACTTC.

The chain carries TRBV30 and TRBJ1-1; 9 bases align to TRBD1. V was pared by 5 bases and J by 3 bases, with 4 bases of the junction left unmatched. The CDR3 runs 13 residues. Germline V gene data show CDR1 as GTSNPN and CDR2 as SVGIG (reference sequence). CDR3 sequence: CAWGTGLDTEAFF. The DNA for the CDR3 is TGTGCCTGGGGGACAGGGTTGGACACTGAAGCTTTCTTT.

For this clone: This sample includes further DNA sequences coding for the same CDR3. The V and J genes are TRBV28 and TRBJ2-1; 10 nucleotides match TRBD2. J was trimmed by 0 bases and V by 6 bases; bases with no gene match: 5. The germline CDR1 and CDR2 sequences are MDHEN and SYDVKM. This CDR3 region has 16 residues. CDR3 protein: CASRSLAGGSYNEQFF. The CDR3, as DNA: TGTGCCAGCAGGTCCTTAGCGGGGGGCTCCTACAATGAGCAGTTCTTC. The whole variable domain, remainder taken from reference TRBV28 and TRBJ2-1, is DVKVTQSSRYLVKRTGEKVFLECVQDMDHENMFWYRQDPGLGLRLIYFSYDVKMKEKGDIPEGYSVSREKKERFSLILESASTNQTSMYLCASRSLAGGSYNEQFFGPGTRLTVL.

The chain has TRBV5-8 and TRBJ2-5; either TRBD1 or TRBD2 may fit D (5 bases each). Germline CDR1 SGHTS, CDR2 YDEGEE. The ends were cut back, 4 bases at V and 1 base at J, with 14 bases in the middle. The CDR3 is made up of 15 amino acids. The CDR3 bases are TGTGCCAGCAGCCTTAGGATGGGGGTCCAAGAGACCCAGTACTTC. It encodes CASSLRMGVQETQYF.

This CDR3 is CASSFAGDTGELFF. Here the CDR3 DNA reads TGCGCCAGCAGCTTCGCAGGGGACACCGGGGAGCTGTTTTTT. The rearrangement uses TRBV5-1 and TRBJ2-2, with D perhaps matching TRBD1 (6 bases). Trimming removed 2 bases from V and 3 bases from J, with 8 bases in between. This CDR3 spans 14 amino acids. The germline CDR1 and CDR2 sequences are SGHRS and YFSETQ.

The chain carries TRBV12-5 and TRBJ2-7; D may be TRBD1 or TRBD2 (5 bases each). The CDR3 loop spans 15 amino acids. V was trimmed by 6 bases and J by 2 bases, leaving 17 bases between them. CDR1 LGHNT and CDR2 FRNRAP come from the germline V gene. DNA for the CDR3: TGTGCTAGTGGCTCTTCCCCGGGACGGCCCTACGAGCAGTACTTC. Residues: CASGSSPGRPYEQYF. The full variable domain, completed using reference TRBV12-5 and TRBJ2-7, is DARVTQTPRHKVTEMGQEVTMRCQPILGHNTVFWYRQTMMQGLELLAYFRNRAPLDDSGMPKDRFSAEMPDATLATLKIQPSEPRDSAVYFCASGSSPGRPYEQYFGPGTRLTVT.

This chain joins TRBV27 and TRBJ2-7; D assignment may be TRBD1 or TRBD2 (5 bases each). V was cut by 6 bases and J by 5 bases, with 17 bases left in between. This CDR3 is 14 amino acids long. Germline-derived CDR1 and CDR2 are MNHEY and SMNVEV (reference sequence). The CDR3 coding sequence is TGTGCCAGCAGCAGACCGGGACCACCAAACGAGCAGTACTTC. Translating it yields CASSRPGPPNEQYF.

This clone came up once. This chain links TRBV19 with TRBJ2-3; 14 bases agree with TRBD2. Unmatched junction bases numbered 10, after V lost 3 bases and J lost 2 bases. Looked up from germline, CDR1 is LNHDA and CDR2 is SQIVND (reference sequence). The CDR3 is made up of 19 amino acids. The CDR3 is CASSIPGLAGGAHTDTQYF. For the CDR3, the DNA is TGTGCCAGTAGTATTCCCGGACTAGCGGGGGGAGCCCACACAGATACGCAGTATTTT. The full variable domain, with the rest looked up from reference TRBV19 and TRBJ2-3, is DGGITQSPKYLFRKEGQNVTLSCEQNLNHDAMYWYRQDPGQGLRLIYYSQIVNDFQKGDIAEGYSVSREKKESFPLTVTSAQKNPTAFYLCASSIPGLAGGAHTDTQYFGPGTRLTVL.

J is TRBJ1-2 and V is TRBV6-1; D unclear. V was pared by 2 bases and J by 0 bases, with 13 bases between. Germline-derived CDR1 and CDR2 are MNHNS and SASEGT. The CDR3 extends over 16 amino acids. DNA for the CDR3: TGTGCCAGCAGTGAAATGATAAGGTTAGCTAACTATGGCTACACCTTC. Translation: CASSEMIRLANYGYTF.

This chain joins TRBV5-1 and TRBJ1-6; D ambiguous. This CDR3 region has 16 residues. V lost 4 bases to trimming and J lost 7 bases, with 18 bases between them. The germline V gene encodes CDR1 SGHRS and CDR2 YFSETQ. The CDR3, as DNA: TGCGCCAGCAGCCCCGTGATTGGGGTCGGGAATTCACCCCTCCACTTT. It specifies CASSPVIGVGNSPLHF.

The rearrangement joins TRBV15 to TRBJ2-5; D gene unclear. With 0 bases removed from V and 4 bases from J, the gap between germline ends came to 12 bases. CDR1 is LNHNV, CDR2 YYDKDF, per germline (reference sequence). The CDR3 length is 15 residues. The DNA of the CDR3 is TGTGCCACCAGCAGAGATGTAATAGCACGAGAGACCCAGTACTTC. Translated, it gives CATSRDVIARETQYF. The whole variable domain, filled in from reference TRBV15 and TRBJ2-5, reads DAMVIQNPRYQVTQFGKPVTLSCSQTLNHNVMYWYQQKSSQAPKLLFHYYDKDFNNEADTPDNFQSRRPNTSFCFLDIRSPGLGDTAMYLCATSRDVIARETQYFGPGTRLLVL.

This rearrangement joins TRBV7-9 to TRBJ2-7; the match to TRBD1 covers 9 bases. The V gene end was trimmed by 5 bases and the J gene end by 2 bases; junction bases not matched to a gene: 10. Germline CDR1 SEHNR, CDR2 FQNEAQ (reference sequence). CDR3 size: 16 residues. CDR3 bases: TGTGCCAGCAGCCCCGTGCCCGGGACAGGGCCCTACGAGCAGTACTTC. It codes for CASSPVPGTGPYEQYF.

The V call is TRBV28, the J call TRBJ2-1, with D tentatively TRBD1 or TRBD2 (6 bases each). CDR3 length equals 16 residues. Germline V CDR1 and CDR2: MDHEN, SYDVKM. Trimming pared 7 bases from V and 7 bases from J, leaving 23 bases between. The CDR3 DNA is TGTGCCAGCAAACCCACCGGGGGCGGGAAATGGAATGAGCAGTTCTTC. Residues: CASKPTGGGKWNEQFF.

CDR3 protein: CSVTDRYSSGYTF. CDR3 nucleotide sequence: TGCAGCGTTACCGACAGGTATTCCTCTGGCTACACCTTC. The chain links TRBV29-1 to TRBJ1-2, with D perhaps TRBD1 (6 bases). The CDR3 totals 13 residues. CDR1 is SQVTM, CDR2 ANQGSEA, per germline. Trimming stripped 5 bases from V and 7 bases from J, with 17 bases between.

This clone was counted between two and nine times. Other DNA variants within this sample encode the same CDR3. The chain links TRBV7-3 to TRBJ2-1; D is ambiguous. The germline V and J ends were trimmed by 0 bases and 8 bases, with 8 bases remaining between them. This CDR3 is 13 amino acids long. From germline, CDR1 is SGHTA and CDR2 FQGTGA. CDR3 sequence reads: CASSLTGIDEQFF. The CDR3, as DNA: TGTGCCAGCAGCTTAACGGGTATTGATGAGCAGTTCTTC.

This chain connects TRBV28 to TRBJ1-5, with a weak D call TRBD1 (6 bases). V lost 5 bases, J lost 10 bases, and 21 bases lay in between. CDR1 and CDR2 from the germline V gene are MDHEN and SYDVKM. The CDR3 is made up of 15 amino acids. The CDR3 loop reads CASSPTTGVAGPQHF. The CDR3 nucleotides are TGTGCCAGCAGTCCCACGACAGGTGTAGCTGGTCCCCAGCATTTT.

The chain recombines TRBV6-1 with TRBJ2-5, with 13 bases aligning to TRBD2. The CDR3 has 14 residues. V lost 6 bases to trimming and J lost 6 bases; unmatched junction nucleotides: 4. Germline loops: CDR1 MNHNS, CDR2 SASEGT. The CDR3, as DNA: TGTGCCAGCAGCCGACTAGCGGGAGGAAAGACCCAGTACTTC. Translating gives CASSRLAGGKTQYF.

This clone has only one observation. The chain carries TRBV1 and TRBJ2-1; TRBD2, the D gene given by the table, was not confirmed from the DNA. TRBV1 is classified as a pseudogene. The CDR3 contains 14 residues. The CDR3 DNA reads as TGCACCAGCAGCCAGAGGGAGCTCTACAATGAGCAGTTCTTC. Its protein is CTSSQRELYNEQFF.

The rearrangement joins TRBV29-1 to TRBJ2-1; D might be TRBD2 (6 bases). This CDR3 is 14 amino acids long. Trimming removed 7 bases at V and 2 bases at J, with 15 bases between. Per germline, CDR1 SQVTM and CDR2 ANQGSEA. The CDR3 nucleotides read TGCAGCGCCGTGGGACTGGGGACCTACAATGAGCAGTTCTTC. It encodes CSAVGLGTYNEQFF.